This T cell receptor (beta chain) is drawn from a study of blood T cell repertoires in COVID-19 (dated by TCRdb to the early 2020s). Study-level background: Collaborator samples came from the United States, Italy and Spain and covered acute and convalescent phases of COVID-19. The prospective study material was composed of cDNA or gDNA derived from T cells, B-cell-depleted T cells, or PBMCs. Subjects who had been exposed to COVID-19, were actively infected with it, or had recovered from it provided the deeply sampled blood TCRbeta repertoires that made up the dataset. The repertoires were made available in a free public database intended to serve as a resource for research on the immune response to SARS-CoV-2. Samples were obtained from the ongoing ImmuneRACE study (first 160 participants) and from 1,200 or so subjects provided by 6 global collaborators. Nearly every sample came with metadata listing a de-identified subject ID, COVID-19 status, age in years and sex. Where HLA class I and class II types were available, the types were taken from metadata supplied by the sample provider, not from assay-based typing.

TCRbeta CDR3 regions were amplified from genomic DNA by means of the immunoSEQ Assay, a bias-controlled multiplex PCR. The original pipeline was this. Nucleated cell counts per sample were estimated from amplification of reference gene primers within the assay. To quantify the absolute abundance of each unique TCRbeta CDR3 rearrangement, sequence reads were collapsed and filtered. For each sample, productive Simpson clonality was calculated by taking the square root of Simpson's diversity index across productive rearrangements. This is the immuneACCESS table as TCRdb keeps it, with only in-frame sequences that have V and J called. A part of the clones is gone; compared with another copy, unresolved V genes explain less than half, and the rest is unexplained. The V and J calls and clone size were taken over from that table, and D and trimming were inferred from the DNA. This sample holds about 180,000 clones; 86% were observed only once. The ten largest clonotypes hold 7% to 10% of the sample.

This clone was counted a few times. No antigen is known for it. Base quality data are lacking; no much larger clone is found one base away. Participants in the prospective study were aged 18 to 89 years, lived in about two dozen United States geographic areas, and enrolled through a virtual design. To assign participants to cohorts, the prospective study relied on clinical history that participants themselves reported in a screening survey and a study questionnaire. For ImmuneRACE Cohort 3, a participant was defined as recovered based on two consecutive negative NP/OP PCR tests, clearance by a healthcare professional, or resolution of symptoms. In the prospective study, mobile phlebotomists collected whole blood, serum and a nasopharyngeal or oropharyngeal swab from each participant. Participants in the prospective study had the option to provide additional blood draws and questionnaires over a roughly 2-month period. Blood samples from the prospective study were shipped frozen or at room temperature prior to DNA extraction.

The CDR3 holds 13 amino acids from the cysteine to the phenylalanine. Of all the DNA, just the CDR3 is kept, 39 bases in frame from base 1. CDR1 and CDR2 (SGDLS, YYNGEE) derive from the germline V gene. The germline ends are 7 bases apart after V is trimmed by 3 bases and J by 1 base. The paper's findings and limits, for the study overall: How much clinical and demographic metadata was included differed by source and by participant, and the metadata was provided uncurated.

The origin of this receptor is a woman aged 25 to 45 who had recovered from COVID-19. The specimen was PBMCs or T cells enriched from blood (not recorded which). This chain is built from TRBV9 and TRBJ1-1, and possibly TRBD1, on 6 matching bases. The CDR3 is CASSEQGNTEAFF. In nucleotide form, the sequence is TGTGCCAGCAGCGAACAGGGGAACACTGAAGCTTTCTTT. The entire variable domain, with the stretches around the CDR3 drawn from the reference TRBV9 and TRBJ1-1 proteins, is DSGVTQTPKHLITATGQRVTLRCSPRSGDLSVYWYQQSLDQGLQFLIQYYNGEERAKGNILERFSAQQFPDLHSELNLSSLELGDSALYFCASSEQGNTEAFFGQGTRLTVV.